The 12 T cell receptor beta chains listed next were all sequenced from one sample in a study of chemoradiotherapy in HPV16-positive cancers. Sequencing used immunoSEQ multiplex PCR; TCRdb keeps in-frame clones, though not all of them. This table holds about 21,000 clones, about 87% found once. Sequencing was performed on blood, taken from a patient who underwent chemoradiotherapy. The receptors come from a human donor with HPV-associated anogenital cancer.

This sequence joins TRBV15 and TRBJ2-7, with 9 bases that match TRBD1. CDR1 is LNHNV and CDR2 is YYDKDF in the germline V gene (reference sequence). Losses at the gene ends were 0 bases for V and 9 bases for J; bases not matched to a gene: 9. This CDR3 has 15 amino acids. The chain's CDR3 is CATSRDFGTGSVQYF. CDR3 DNA sequence: TGTGCCACCAGCAGAGATTTCGGGACAGGGAGTGTGCAGTACTTC.

This chain joins TRBV5-8 and TRBJ2-5; the match to TRBD1 covers 7 bases. This CDR3 spans 14 amino acids. Germline CDR1 SGHTS, CDR2 YDEGEE. The trim removed 4 bases at V and 2 bases at J, leaving 5 bases unmatched. CDR3 DNA: TGTGCCAGCAGCGTGTACAGGGGTCAAGAGACCCAGTACTTC. It yields the protein CASSVYRGQETQYF.

V gene TRBV5-1 combines with J gene TRBJ1-2; 10 bases are shared with TRBD1. The J segment lost 5 bases and the V segment lost 4 bases, leaving 2 bases of the junction unmatched. The CDR3 sequence is 13 residues long. From germline, CDR1 is SGHRS and CDR2 YFSETQ. CDR3 DNA sequence: TGCGCCAGCAGCCCGGACAGGGGGTATGGCTACACCTTC. It codes for CASSPDRGYGYTF.

The CDR3 loop is CASSGTVDYEQYF. The CDR3 DNA is TGTGCCAGCAGCGGGACAGTCGACTACGAGCAGTACTTC. This chain connects TRBV28 to TRBJ2-7; TRBD1 matches 7 bases. The germline CDR1 and CDR2 sequences are MDHEN and SYDVKM. This CDR3 is built from 13 residues. V dropped 6 bases and J dropped 3; count of bases not matched to a gene: 5.

The genes are TRBV5-1 and TRBJ2-7, with a weak D call TRBD1 (6 bases). The germline V gene has CDR1 SGHRS and CDR2 YFSETQ. This CDR3 region has 12 residues. V was shortened by 5 bases and J by 6 bases, with 12 bases between the two germline ends. Here the CDR3 DNA reads TGCGCCAGCAGTACCCAGGGGAGCGAGCAGTACTTC. It encodes CASSTQGSEQYF.

This sequence joins TRBV7-2 and TRBJ2-3; 7 bases line up with TRBD1. Losses at the gene ends were 6 bases for V and 0 bases for J; bases not matched to a gene: 9. This CDR3 is 16 amino acids long. CDR1 and CDR2 from the germline V gene are SGHTA and FQGNSA. The CDR3 here is CASRYPGTASTDTQYF. The DNA for the CDR3 is TGTGCCAGCAGGTATCCGGGGACAGCTAGCACAGATACGCAGTATTTT.

The V and J genes are TRBV9 and TRBJ1-4, with TRBD1 as a possible D gene (5 bases). The CDR3 extends over 14 amino acids. Trimming shortened V by 2 bases and J by 3 bases, and 8 bases separated the two germline ends. CDR1 is SGDLS, CDR2 YYNGEE, per germline. CDR3 sequence reads: CASSVQGANEKLFF. The CDR3 region has the DNA TGTGCCAGCAGCGTCCAAGGGGCTAATGAAAAACTGTTTTTT.

The chain employs TRBV7-2 and TRBJ2-1; D gene uncertain. Between the trimmed V and J ends, which lost 6 bases and 7 bases, there was a span of 19 bases. Germline CDR1 SGHTA, CDR2 FQGNSA. The CDR3 is made up of 15 amino acids. The CDR3, as DNA: TGTGCCAGCAGTCGCACTTCGACCTCCCTAAATGAGCAGTTCTTC. Its translation is CASSRTSTSLNEQFF.

V gene TRBV7-2 combines with J gene TRBJ2-2, with 11 bases aligning to TRBD2. V lost 6 bases to trimming and J lost 5 bases; unmatched junction nucleotides: 2. The CDR3 consists of 14 residues. From germline, CDR1 is SGHTA and CDR2 FQGNSA. CDR3 in DNA: TGTGCCAGCAGACGACTAGCGGGAACCGGGGAGCTGTTTTTT. This encodes CASRRLAGTGELFF.

The chain combines TRBV29-1 with TRBJ1-2, with 7 nucleotides matching TRBD1. CDR3 length: 16 amino acids. CDR1 and CDR2 from the germline V gene are SQVTM and ANQGSEA. The V segment lost 6 bases and the J segment 4 bases; nucleotides outside the gene matches: 17. This CDR3 is CSVWGDRDSKIYGYTF. The CDR3, as DNA: TGCAGCGTCTGGGGTGACCGGGACAGTAAGATCTATGGCTACACCTTC.

This clone showed up just a few times. This chain joins TRBV10-1 and TRBJ2-7; possibly TRBD2 for D (6 bases). V lost 6 bases to trimming and J lost 1 base, with 13 bases between them. Germline assignment: CDR1 WNHNN and CDR2 SYGVQD (reference sequence). The CDR3 extends over 14 amino acids. This chain's CDR3 is CASSAGLRSYEQYF. CDR3 sequence (DNA): TGCGCCAGCAGCGCTGGACTAAGATCCTACGAGCAGTACTTC.

The rearrangement joins TRBV19 to TRBJ1-2; the D gene is possibly TRBD1 (5 bases). The CDR3 totals 15 residues. Trimming removed 1 base from V and 4 bases from J, with 13 bases in between. The germline V gene has CDR1 LNHDA and CDR2 SQIVND (reference sequence). CDR3: CASSIVAGLPYGYTF. CDR3 nucleotides: TGTGCCAGTAGTATAGTGGCAGGGTTACCCTATGGCTACACCTTC.